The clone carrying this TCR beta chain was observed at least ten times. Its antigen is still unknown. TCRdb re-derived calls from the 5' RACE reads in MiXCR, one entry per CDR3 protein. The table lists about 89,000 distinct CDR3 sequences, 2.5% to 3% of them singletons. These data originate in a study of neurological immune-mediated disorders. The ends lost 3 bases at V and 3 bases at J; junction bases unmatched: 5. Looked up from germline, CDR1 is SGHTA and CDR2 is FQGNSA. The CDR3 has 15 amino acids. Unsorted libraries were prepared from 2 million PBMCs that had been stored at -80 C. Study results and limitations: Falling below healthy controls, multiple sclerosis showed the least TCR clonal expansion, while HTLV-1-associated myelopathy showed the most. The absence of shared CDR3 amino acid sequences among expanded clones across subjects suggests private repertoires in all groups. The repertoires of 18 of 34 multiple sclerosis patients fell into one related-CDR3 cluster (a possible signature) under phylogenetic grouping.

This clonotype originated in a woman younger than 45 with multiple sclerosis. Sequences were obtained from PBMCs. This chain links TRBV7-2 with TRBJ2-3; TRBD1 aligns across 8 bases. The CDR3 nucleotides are TGTGCCAGCAGCTTTCAGGGGGCGCGGACAGATACGCAGTATTTT. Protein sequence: CASSFQGARTDTQYF.